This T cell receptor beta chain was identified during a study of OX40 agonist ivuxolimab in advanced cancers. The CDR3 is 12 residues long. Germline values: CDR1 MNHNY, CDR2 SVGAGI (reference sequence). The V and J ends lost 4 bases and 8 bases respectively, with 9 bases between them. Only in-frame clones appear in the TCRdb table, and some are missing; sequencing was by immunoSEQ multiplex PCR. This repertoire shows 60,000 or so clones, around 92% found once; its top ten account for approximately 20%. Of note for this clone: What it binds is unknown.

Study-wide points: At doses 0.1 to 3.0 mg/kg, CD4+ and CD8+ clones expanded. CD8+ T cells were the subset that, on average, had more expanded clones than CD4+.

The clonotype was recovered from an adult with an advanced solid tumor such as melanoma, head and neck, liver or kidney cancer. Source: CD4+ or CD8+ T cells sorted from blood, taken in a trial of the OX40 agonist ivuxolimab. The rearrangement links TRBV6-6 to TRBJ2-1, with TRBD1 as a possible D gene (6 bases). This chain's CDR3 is CASSSTGYEQFF. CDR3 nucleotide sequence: TGTGCCAGCAGTTCCACAGGGTATGAGCAGTTCTTC.